This record looks at one T cell receptor beta chain sequence and its context. Its specificity is not known. This record comes from a study of T cells in localized non-small cell lung cancer. Findings and limits, study-wide: Heterogeneity remains possible because sequencing was limited to only one tumor region. A median of roughly 55 of the top 100 tumor clones appeared in adjacent lung, which was paired and uninvolved.

The ends were cut back, 0 bases at V and 6 bases at J, with 12 bases in the middle. This CDR3 has 15 residues. Germline V gene lookup returns CDR1 WSHSY and CDR2 SAAADI. The repertoire was sequenced with immunoSEQ multiplex PCR; TCRdb's copy has only in-frame clones and lacks some. Of fewer than 4,500 clones listed, around two fifths are singletons. The rearrangement uses TRBV10-2 and TRBJ2-1, with a weak D call TRBD2 (6 bases). The material sequenced was lung tumor tissue, taken before any cancer treatment. The TCR comes from a male donor at least 60 years old with stage I lung adenocarcinoma. CDR3 nucleotide sequence: TGCGCCAGCAGTGAGTCAAGGGAGGCGGGCAATGAGCAGTTCTTC. This translates into CASSESREAGNEQFF.